This TCR beta chain was recovered during a study of blood T cells in healthy people across ages. Germline assignment: CDR1 SNHLY and CDR2 FYNNEI. The germline V and J ends were trimmed by 0 bases and 2 bases, with 8 bases remaining between them. The CDR3 runs to 14 residues. Study results and caveats: Estimated diversity, derived from one million T cells, was regarded as an underestimate. Age showed a roughly linear inverse relationship with TCR beta diversity per million T cells.

On this clonotype itself: Its antigen is currently unknown.

Those donating, healthy Caucasian individuals from Russia, were aged about 6 to 100. Alongside a J-beta primer mix, a sample-barcoded 5' primer served in a second PCR lasting about 7 to 12 cycles. A template-switch adaptor with 12 random nucleotides tagged each cDNA molecule. Via MiXCR, TCRdb re-called the 5' RACE reads, giving one row per CDR3 protein. The sample includes around 900,000 distinct CDR3 sequences, roughly 51% seen only once; the top ten take 20% to 25%. This chain connects TRBV2 to TRBJ2-7; a weak D match, TRBD2 (6 bases). The sample taken for sequencing was blood. The sequence was collected from a woman aged 55 to 70 in good health. In nucleotides, the CDR3 is TGTGCCAGCAGTGAAGCGTGGGGGGCCTACGAGCAGTACTTC. Amino acid sequence: CASSEAWGAYEQYF.